Listed here are 29 T cell receptor beta chains from one sample, sequenced in a study of blood T cell repertoires in COVID-19. TCRdb's copy holds only in-frame clones and misses some; the assay was immunoSEQ multiplex PCR. The table has roughly 140,000 clones, around 87% seen once. The sequenced material came from peripheral blood. The receptors come from a woman aged 55-69 years with active COVID-19.

The chain carries TRBV2 and TRBJ1-1, with D tentatively TRBD1 (5 bases). Germline loops: CDR1 SNHLY, CDR2 FYNNEI. The V gene lost 4 bases and the J gene lost 1 base, with 13 bases spanning the gap. The CDR3 is 15 amino acids. The DNA for the CDR3 is TGTGCCAGCAGTGGGAGGGGATACGGGAACACTGAAGCTTTCTTT. It codes for CASSGRGYGNTEAFF.

The CDR3 DNA reads as TGTGCCAGCAGGAGACAGGGACTGAACACTGAAGCTTTCTTT. Its protein is CASRRQGLNTEAFF. The rearrangement joins TRBV28 to TRBJ1-1, with 7 bases that match TRBD1. V was clipped by 6 bases and J by 0 bases; unmatched bases: 4. This CDR3 comprises 14 residues. Per germline, CDR1 MDHEN and CDR2 SYDVKM. Full variable domain (outside the CDR3, taken from reference TRBV28 and TRBJ1-1): DVKVTQSSRYLVKRTGEKVFLECVQDMDHENMFWYRQDPGLGLRLIYFSYDVKMKEKGDIPEGYSVSREKKERFSLILESASTNQTSMYLCASRRQGLNTEAFFGQGTRLTVV.

The gene calls are TRBV28 and TRBJ2-7; D might be TRBD2 (6 bases). The CDR3 is 14 amino acids. V lost 8 bases, J lost 4 bases, and 18 bases lay in between. Germline V lookup: CDR1 MDHEN, CDR2 SYDVKM. The CDR3 spells CASAGPGLQYEQYF. The CDR3, as DNA: TGTGCCAGCGCAGGGCCGGGACTCCAATACGAGCAGTACTTC.

In its sample, this clone was seen once. The chain carries TRBV5-6 and TRBJ1-3; D remains unclear. Germline V gene lookup returns CDR1 SGHDT and CDR2 YYEEEE. This CDR3 comprises 16 residues. V was shortened by 3 bases and J by 0 bases, with 13 bases between the two germline ends. CDR3 DNA sequence: TGTGCCAGCAGCTACGGGGAATTGGACTCTGGAAACACCATATATTTT. Translated: CASSYGELDSGNTIYF.

The rearrangement joins TRBV20-1 to TRBJ1-4; the D gene is possibly TRBD1 (6 bases). In germline, CDR1 is DFQATT, CDR2 SNEGSKA (reference sequence). This CDR3 comprises 11 residues. The ends were cut back, 6 bases at V and 8 bases at J, with 10 bases in the middle. Here the CDR3 DNA reads TGCAGTGCCAGGGACATCGAAAAACTGTTTTTT. This gives the protein CSARDIEKLFF.

V and J are TRBV29-1 and TRBJ2-3, with D possibly TRBD2 on 5 matching bases. This CDR3 is built from 13 residues. V was clipped by 4 bases and J by 3 bases, with 11 bases between them. The germline V gene encodes CDR1 SQVTM and CDR2 ANQGSEA. The CDR3 loop is CSVGGSRTDTQYF. CDR3 bases: TGCAGCGTTGGAGGGTCCAGGACAGATACGCAGTATTTT.

The J gene is TRBJ2-1, the V gene TRBV4-3, with a tentative D call TRBD1 (6 bases). CDR1 LGHNA and CDR2 YSLEER come from the germline V gene. V was clipped by 0 bases and J by 0 bases, with 27 bases between them. This CDR3 is built from 22 residues. The CDR3 DNA reads TGCGCCAGCAGCCAAGATCGGTGGACAGAAGCGGCATCAATTAGCTCCTACAATGAGCAGTTCTTC. Protein sequence: CASSQDRWTEAASISSYNEQFF.

The J gene is TRBJ1-6, the V gene TRBV9, with 11 bases aligning to TRBD1. The germline V gene has CDR1 SGDLS and CDR2 YYNGEE. The CDR3 totals 15 residues. The junction had 2 bases not matched to a gene; V was cut back by 0 bases and J by 9 bases. The CDR3, as DNA: TGTGCCAGCAGCGTAGAGGGACAGGGGGGTTCACCCCTCCACTTT. It specifies CASSVEGQGGSPLHF.

The chain combines TRBV12-5 with TRBJ2-1; tentatively, D is TRBD1 (5 bases). The CDR3 spans 14 residues. Germline assignment: CDR1 LGHNT and CDR2 FRNRAP. Trimming pared 1 base from V and 6 bases from J, leaving 10 bases between. The CDR3 region has the DNA TGTGCTAGTGGTTTGGGCAGGGCCCTCAATGAGCAGTTCTTC. As protein: CASGLGRALNEQFF.

The chain uses TRBV11-2 and TRBJ2-5, with 7 nucleotides matching TRBD1. Germline trimming cut 1 base from V and 5 bases from J; bases unmatched to any gene: 4. Germline CDR1 is SGHAT and CDR2 is FQNNGV. The CDR3 runs 14 residues. DNA for the CDR3: TGTGCCAGCAGCTTAGCCGGCAGGGGGGAGACCCAGTACTTC. Its translation is CASSLAGRGETQYF.

In its sample, this clone was seen a few times. The chain carries TRBV5-5 and TRBJ2-7; 8 positions agree with TRBD2. CDR1 and CDR2 from the germline V gene are SGHKS and YYEKEE (reference sequence). The trim removed 2 bases at V and 2 bases at J, leaving 15 bases unmatched. The CDR3 consists of 18 residues. The chain's CDR3 is CASSFPSGAGGPPYEQYF. CDR3 coding DNA: TGTGCCAGCAGCTTTCCTTCGGGGGCGGGAGGACCTCCCTACGAGCAGTACTTC.

CDR3 nucleotides: TGTGCCAGCAGCTCCGAGCGAGTTACGCAGTATTTT. Amino acids: CASSSERVTQYF. The chain has TRBV13 and TRBJ2-3; no reliable D call. V lost 4 bases and J lost 8, with 10 bases in between. Germline assignment: CDR1 PRHDT and CDR2 FYEKMQ (reference sequence). The length of the CDR3 is 12 residues. Supplemented by reference TRBV13 and TRBJ2-3, the full variable domain reads AAGVIQSPRHLIKEKRETATLKCYPIPRHDTVYWYQQGPGQDPQFLISFYEKMQSDKGSIPDRFSAQQFSDYHSELNMSSLELGDSALYFCASSSERVTQYFGPGTRLTVL.

The chain employs TRBV28 and TRBJ1-2; TRBD1 agrees at 11 bases. J was trimmed by 5 bases and V by 4 bases; bases with no gene match: 18. Germline lookup yields CDR1 MDHEN and CDR2 SYDVKM. The CDR3 loop spans 19 amino acids. The DNA for the CDR3 is TGTGCCAGCAGTTCCAATATACTCCGGGACAGGGGGGGGTATTATGGCTACACCTTC. The encoded protein is CASSSNILRDRGGYYGYTF.

J is TRBJ1-6 and V is TRBV19; TRBD1 aligns across 10 bases. Unmatched junction bases numbered 6, after V lost 6 bases and J lost 7 bases. This CDR3 has 15 residues. Germline V gene lookup returns CDR1 LNHDA and CDR2 SQIVND (reference sequence). The CDR3 spells CASRSGTGVNSPLHF. The CDR3 DNA sequence: TGTGCCAGTAGATCCGGGACAGGGGTAAATTCACCCCTCCACTTT.

The chain employs TRBV7-9 and TRBJ2-3, with 8 positions matching TRBD2. The V gene end was trimmed by 5 bases and the J gene end by 1 base; junction bases not matched to a gene: 8. CDR3 length equals 16 residues. Germline CDR1 SEHNR, CDR2 FQNEAQ (reference sequence). The CDR3 reads CASSDGLALRTDTQYF. CDR3 DNA: TGTGCCAGCAGCGACGGACTAGCCCTACGCACAGATACGCAGTATTTT.

Only one count was recorded for this clone. The chain employs TRBV5-1 and TRBJ2-3; D may be TRBD1 (7 bases). Trimming removed 0 bases at V and 3 bases at J, with 14 bases between. Looked up from germline, CDR1 is SGHRS and CDR2 is YFSETQ. The CDR3 runs 16 residues. The CDR3 spells CASSLGAGQMTDTQYF. For the CDR3, the DNA is TGCGCCAGCAGCTTGGGGGCGGGACAGATGACAGATACGCAGTATTTT. The whole variable domain, remainder taken from reference TRBV5-1 and TRBJ2-3, is KAGVTQTPRYLIKTRGQQVTLSCSPISGHRSVSWYQQTPGQGLQFLFEYFSETQRNKGNFPGRFSGRQFSNSRSEMNVSTLELGDSALYLCASSLGAGQMTDTQYFGPGTRLTVL.

The chain joins TRBV7-9 to TRBJ1-1; possible D gene TRBD1, 6 bases. Trimming removed 5 bases at V and 2 bases at J, with 12 bases between. The CDR3 length is 14 residues. Germline V gene sequence: CDR1 SEHNR, CDR2 FQNEAQ (reference sequence). The CDR3 is CASSPGQSNTEAFF. The CDR3 nucleotides read TGTGCCAGCAGCCCCGGACAGTCAAACACTGAAGCTTTCTTT.

The V call is TRBV27, the J call TRBJ2-5; 8 bases are a match to TRBD2. The CDR3 loop spans 15 amino acids. V dropped 6 bases and J dropped 3; count of bases not matched to a gene: 9. Germline assignment: CDR1 MNHEY and CDR2 SMNVEV (reference sequence). The CDR3 protein is CASRKSLREEETQYF. CDR3 sequence (DNA): TGTGCCAGCAGAAAATCCCTGCGGGAGGAAGAGACCCAGTACTTC.

This clone has just a few counts. The chain uses TRBV27 and TRBJ2-2; 8 nucleotides match TRBD1. J gave up 0 bases and V 2 bases, and 5 bases lay outside the gene matches. This CDR3 comprises 17 residues. The germline V gene encodes CDR1 MNHEY and CDR2 SMNVEV (reference sequence). The CDR3 DNA reads as TGTGCCAGCAGTTTAGCAGGGGGCCCCTCGAACACCGGGGAGCTGTTTTTT. Translating gives CASSLAGGPSNTGELFF.

The chain links TRBV5-6 to TRBJ1-2; the D is unclear. Germline lookup yields CDR1 SGHDT and CDR2 YYEEEE. V was trimmed by 4 bases and J by 3 bases, leaving 7 bases between them. The CDR3 extends over 12 amino acids. The DNA for the CDR3 is TGTGCCAGCAGCGCCACAGACTATGGCTACACCTTC. Protein sequence: CASSATDYGYTF.

The sample holds one count of this clone. V and J are TRBV6-5 and TRBJ2-7; 7 bases align to TRBD2. Germline assignment: CDR1 MNHEY and CDR2 SVGAGI. Germline trimming cut 3 bases from V and 1 base from J; bases unmatched to any gene: 9. CDR3 length equals 16 residues. CDR3 sequence (DNA): TGTGCCAGCAGTTATTCACTAGCGCGAACTTCCTACGAGCAGTACTTC. Its protein is CASSYSLARTSYEQYF.

This chain connects TRBV12-3 or TRBV12-4 to TRBJ1-1; maybe TRBD1 (5 bases). Trimming left V 3 bases short and J 10 bases short, with 12 bases between. CDR3 length equals 12 residues. CDR3 in amino acids: CASSFRDSLAFF. The DNA for the CDR3 is TGTGCCAGCAGTTTCAGGGATTCTCTAGCTTTCTTT.

A remark on this clone: At the DNA level, this CDR3 is encoded by other sequences in the same sample as well. This chain joins TRBV30 and TRBJ1-6; D is ambiguous. The germline V gene has CDR1 GTSNPN and CDR2 SVGIG (reference sequence). Trimming pared 0 bases from V and 7 bases from J, leaving 7 bases between. The CDR3 covers 13 residues. The CDR3: CAWSVRENSPLHF. The CDR3, as DNA: TGTGCCTGGAGTGTACGGGAAAATTCACCCCTCCACTTT. The full variable domain, rest sourced from reference TRBV30 and TRBJ1-6, is SQTIHQWPATLVQPVGSPLSLECTVEGTSNPNLYWYRQAAGRGLQLLFYSVGIGQISSEVPQNLSASRPQDRQFILSSKKLLLSDSGFYLCAWSVRENSPLHFGNGTRLTVT.

The rearrangement links TRBV6-5 to TRBJ1-3; D is undetermined. The V end lost 7 bases, the J end lost 4 bases, and 14 bases lay between the germline ends. From germline, CDR1 is MNHEY and CDR2 SVGAGI. CDR3 length: 14 amino acids. CDR3 residues: CASTLVAAGNTIYF. The CDR3 coding sequence is TGTGCCAGCACCCTCGTTGCGGCAGGAAACACCATATATTTT.

The CDR3 DNA follows: TGCGCCAGCAGCCCGGGACAGGGACGTGCAGAGACCCAGTACTTC. Protein sequence: CASSPGQGRAETQYF. The V gene is TRBV5-1, the J gene TRBJ2-5, with 9 bases identical to TRBD1. The CDR3 spans 15 residues. Germline values: CDR1 SGHRS, CDR2 YFSETQ. Trimming took 4 bases from V and 4 from J; bases not matched to a gene: 8.

Only one count was recorded for this clone. The J gene is TRBJ2-7, the V gene TRBV28, with 7 bases that match TRBD2. From germline, CDR1 is MDHEN and CDR2 SYDVKM. V shed 6 bases, J shed 7 bases, and the junction held 9 bases outside the gene matches. The CDR3 spans 13 residues. The CDR3 loop is CASSTGLPGEQYF. Here the CDR3 DNA reads TGTGCCAGCAGCACGGGACTACCGGGGGAGCAGTACTTC.

This CDR3 reads CASSLAGGGLVETQYF. The DNA for the CDR3 is TGTGCCAGCAGCCTAGCAGGGGGCGGTCTCGTGGAGACCCAGTACTTC. The rearrangement uses TRBV5-4 and TRBJ2-5, with 8 bases matching TRBD1. V shed 4 bases, J shed 5 bases, and the junction held 13 bases outside the gene matches. The CDR3 extends over 16 amino acids. CDR1 is SGHNT, CDR2 YYREEE, per germline (reference sequence).

The CDR3 here is CASSLATKRSITDTQYF. In nucleotides, the CDR3 is TGTGCCAGCAGCTTAGCTACGAAGAGATCAATCACAGATACGCAGTATTTT. V is TRBV7-2 and J is TRBJ2-3, with D hard to call. V lost 0 bases to trimming and J lost 2 bases, with 15 bases between them. Per germline, CDR1 SGHTA and CDR2 FQGNSA. The CDR3 consists of 17 residues.

The gene calls are TRBV19 and TRBJ1-1, with TRBD1 identical over 10 bases. The CDR3 is 16 amino acids. Losses at the gene ends were 7 bases for V and 0 bases for J; bases not matched to a gene: 8. Germline loops: CDR1 LNHDA, CDR2 SQIVND (reference sequence). The CDR3 protein is CASMPPGQGVNTEAFF. CDR3 DNA: TGTGCCAGTATGCCCCCCGGACAGGGGGTGAACACTGAAGCTTTCTTT.